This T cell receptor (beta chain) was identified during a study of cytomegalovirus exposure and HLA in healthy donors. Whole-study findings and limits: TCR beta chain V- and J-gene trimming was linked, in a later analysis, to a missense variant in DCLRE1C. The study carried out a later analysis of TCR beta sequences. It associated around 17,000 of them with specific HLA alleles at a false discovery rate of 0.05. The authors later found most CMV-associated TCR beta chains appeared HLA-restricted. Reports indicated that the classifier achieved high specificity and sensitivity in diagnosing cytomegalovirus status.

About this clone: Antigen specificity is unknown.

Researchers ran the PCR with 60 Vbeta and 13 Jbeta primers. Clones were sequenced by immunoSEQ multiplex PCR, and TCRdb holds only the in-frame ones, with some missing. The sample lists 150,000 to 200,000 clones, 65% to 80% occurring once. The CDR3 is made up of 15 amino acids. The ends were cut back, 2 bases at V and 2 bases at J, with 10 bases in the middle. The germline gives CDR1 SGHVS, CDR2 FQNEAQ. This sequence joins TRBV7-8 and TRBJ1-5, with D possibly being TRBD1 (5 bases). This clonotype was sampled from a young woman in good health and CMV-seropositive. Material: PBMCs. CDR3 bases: TGTGCCAGCAGCTTACCAGGGCTCGGCAATCAGCCCCAGCATTTT. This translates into CASSLPGLGNQPQHF.